This is a list of T cell receptor beta chains from one sample in a study of blood T cell repertoires in COVID-19. Profiling relied on immunoSEQ multiplex PCR, and the TCRdb table lists in-frame clones only, not all of them. The repertoire includes approximately 300,000 clones, about 93% of them detected once, and 6% to 7% sits in the top ten. Sequenced input: peripheral blood. These receptors originate from a woman between 25 and 40 years old with COVID-19, enrolled during active disease. Each CDR3 is given with its conserved first and last residue. The D gene is left open where the match is weak. Clone size is not always given. Where it is, it says once, few, many or a class for expanded clones.

clone_size: .
j_call: TRBJ1-6
v_call: TRBV27
d_call: TRBD1
cdr3_nt: TGTGCCAGCACCTTTCGGACAGGGAATTCACCCCTCCACTTT
cdr3_aa: CASTFRTGNSPLHF

clone_size: .
j_call: TRBJ2-2
v_call: TRBV2
d_call: TRBD1
cdr3_nt: TGTGCCAGCAGGAAATGGGGACAGGGATTGGGGGAGCTGTTTTTT
cdr3_aa: CASRKWGQGLGELFF

clone_size: .
j_call: TRBJ2-7
v_call: TRBV5-5
d_call: TRBD2
cdr3_nt: TGTGCCAGCAGCTTGTATGCGGGAGAGAGGGAGCAGTACTTC
cdr3_aa: CASSLYAGEREQYF

clone_size: .
j_call: TRBJ1-1
v_call: TRBV10-1
d_call: .
cdr3_nt: TGCGCCAGCAGGTTGCGGGAGAACACTGAAGCTTTCTTT
cdr3_aa: CASRLRENTEAFF

clone_size: .
j_call: TRBJ2-3
v_call: TRBV11-3
d_call: .
cdr3_nt: TGTGCCAGCAGCCTTAGAGGAACTGATACGCAGTATTTT
cdr3_aa: CASSLRGTDTQYF

clone_size: .
j_call: TRBJ2-5
v_call: TRBV5-6
d_call: TRBD2
cdr3_nt: TGTGCCAGCAGCGCTGGACTAGCGGGGGTGATGGAGACCCAGTACTTC
cdr3_aa: CASSAGLAGVMETQYF

clone_size: few
j_call: TRBJ1-5
v_call: TRBV27
d_call: .
cdr3_nt: TGTGCCAGCAGTTTACACAGGGTCAATCAGCCCCAGCATTTT
cdr3_aa: CASSLHRVNQPQHF

clone_size: .
j_call: TRBJ1-2
v_call: TRBV29-1
d_call: .
cdr3_nt: TGCAGCGTTGACAGGAATAACTATGGCTACACCTTC
cdr3_aa: CSVDRNNYGYTF

clone_size: .
j_call: TRBJ2-1
v_call: TRBV12-3/TRBV12-4
d_call: .
cdr3_nt: TGTGCCAGCAGTTTCGGGGGCTACAATGAGCAGTTCTTC
cdr3_aa: CASSFGGYNEQFF

clone_size: .
j_call: TRBJ1-3
v_call: TRBV9
d_call: TRBD1
cdr3_nt: TGTGCCAGCAGCGGGACAGGGGGCCCTGGAAACACCATATATTTT
cdr3_aa: CASSGTGGPGNTIYF

clone_size: .
j_call: TRBJ2-7
v_call: TRBV19
d_call: TRBD1
cdr3_nt: TGTGCCAGTAGTGTCTACAGGGGCCCGGGTGAGCAGTACTTC
cdr3_aa: CASSVYRGPGEQYF

clone_size: .
j_call: TRBJ2-2
v_call: TRBV7-9
d_call: TRBD2
cdr3_nt: TGTGCCAGCAGCGGAGGACTAGCGGGACGGAACACCGGGGAGCTGTTTTTT
cdr3_aa: CASSGGLAGRNTGELFF

clone_size: .
j_call: TRBJ2-2
v_call: TRBV18
d_call: .
cdr3_nt: TGTGCCAGCTCACGGGAACAGGGCGGCGGGGAGCTGTTTTTT
cdr3_aa: CASSREQGGGELFF

clone_size: .
j_call: TRBJ1-1
v_call: TRBV6-5
d_call: .
cdr3_nt: TGTGCCAGCAGTTACGGACAAGGGGCGGCTGAAGCTTTCTTT
cdr3_aa: CASSYGQGAAEAFF

clone_size: .
j_call: TRBJ1-5
v_call: TRBV30
d_call: .
cdr3_nt: TGTGCCTGGAGTGTACGGGGGACGGGGCAGCCCCAGCATTTT
cdr3_aa: CAWSVRGTGQPQHF

clone_size: few
j_call: TRBJ1-1
v_call: TRBV7-9
d_call: .
cdr3_nt: TGTGCCAGCAGCCCCAGGGCAGGGATGAACACTGAAGCTTTCTTT
cdr3_aa: CASSPRAGMNTEAFF